The 32 T cell receptor beta chains below all came from one sample that was sequenced in a study of blood T cells in healthy people across ages. Together with a sample-barcoded 5' primer, a J-beta primer mix was included in a second PCR lasting about 7 to 11 cycles. TCRdb itself ran the 5' RACE reads through MiXCR, one entry per CDR3 protein. The sample lists about 1.6 million distinct CDR3 sequences; approximately 32% were seen once. The sequenced material came from blood. These receptors originate from a woman aged 25 to 39 in good health.

Ten or more counts support this clonotype. This sequence joins TRBV5-5 and TRBJ2-1; 8 nucleotides agree with TRBD2. This CDR3 has 13 amino acids. Germline CDR1 reads SGHKS; CDR2 reads YYEKEE (reference sequence). V shed 7 bases and J 6 bases; nucleotides not matched to a gene: 6. The CDR3 DNA is TGTGCCAGCTCCCCGGGACTAGTCAATGAGCAGTTCTTC. Amino acids: CASSPGLVNEQFF. The complete variable domain, with remaining parts taken from reference TRBV5-5 and TRBJ2-1, reads DAGVTQSPTHLIKTRGQQVTLRCSPISGHKSVSWYQQVLGQGPQFIFQYYEKEERGRGNFPDRFSARQFPNYSSELNVNALLLGDSALYLCASSPGLVNEQFFGPGTRLTVL.

This sequence joins TRBV15 and TRBJ2-1, with 10 bases lining up with TRBD1. Germline values: CDR1 LNHNV, CDR2 YYDKDF (reference sequence). The CDR3 loop spans 15 amino acids. The V segment lost 3 bases and the J segment 4 bases; nucleotides outside the gene matches: 3. This chain's CDR3 is CATSRGQGLYNEQFF. The CDR3 DNA reads as TGTGCCACCAGCAGGGGACAGGGGCTATACAATGAGCAGTTCTTC.

This clonotype turned up a few times. This rearrangement joins TRBV7-6 to TRBJ2-7, with 9 bases matching TRBD2. Per the germline V gene, CDR1 is SGHVS and CDR2 is FNYEAQ. The length of the CDR3 is 17 residues. With V trimmed by 3 bases and J by 1 base, 10 bases remained unmatched. The chain's CDR3 is CASSLGSGRTSSYEQYF. CDR3 DNA: TGTGCCAGCAGCTTGGGTAGCGGGAGAACCTCATCCTACGAGCAGTACTTC. The entire variable domain, with the rest obtained from reference TRBV7-6 and TRBJ2-7, is as follows: GAGVSQSPRYKVTKRGQDVALRCDPISGHVSLYWYRQALGQGPEFLTYFNYEAQQDKSGLPNDRFSAERPEGSISTLTIQRTEQRDSAMYRCASSLGSGRTSSYEQYFGPGTRLTVT.

The chain links TRBV15 to TRBJ2-1, with D possibly being TRBD1 or TRBD2 (5 bases each). V gave up 1 base and J gave up 5 bases, with 12 bases separating them. The germline gives CDR1 LNHNV, CDR2 YYDKDF (reference sequence). The CDR3 is made up of 15 amino acids. The CDR3 DNA is TGTGCCACCAGCAGAGGGGAACGGGGCAACAATGAGCAGTTCTTC. The encoded protein is CATSRGERGNNEQFF.

This clonotype was recorded a few times. V usage is TRBV6-1 and J usage is TRBJ2-1; TRBD1 matches 9 bases. The CDR3 runs 15 residues. The trim removed 6 bases at V and 5 bases at J, leaving 8 bases unmatched. CDR1 is MNHNS and CDR2 is SASEGT in the germline V gene. The CDR3 spells CASSRGQGENNEQFF. The CDR3 DNA follows: TGTGCCAGCAGCAGGGGACAGGGAGAGAACAATGAGCAGTTCTTC.

The V call is TRBV20-1, the J call TRBJ1-4, with 7 bases matching TRBD1. This CDR3 has 13 amino acids. Germline V gives CDR1 DFQATT, CDR2 SNEGSKA (reference sequence). CDR3 sequence reads: CSAKGAANEKLFF. In DNA form, the CDR3 reads TGCAGCGCAAAGGGGGCAGCTAATGAAAAACTGTTTTTT.

There are a few counts of this clonotype. This rearrangement joins TRBV18 to TRBJ2-4; no clear D. This CDR3 spans 14 amino acids. Looked up from germline, CDR1 is KGHSH and CDR2 is LQKENI. Between the trimmed V and J ends, which lost 3 bases and 0 bases, there was a span of 6 bases. The CDR3 DNA sequence: TGTGCCAGCTCACCGATTGAAGCCAAAAACATTCAGTACTTC. Its protein product is CASSPIEAKNIQYF.

This clonotype was recorded at least ten times. The chain links TRBV29-1 to TRBJ2-1; 8 nucleotides align to TRBD2. There are 13 residues in the CDR3. Germline CDR1 and CDR2: SQVTM and ANQGSEA. Germline trimming cut 4 bases from V and 7 bases from J; bases unmatched to any gene: 6. CDR3 nucleotide sequence: TGCAGCGTTGGTGGGCCTAGCGGGAATGAGCAGTTCTTC. It encodes CSVGGPSGNEQFF.

This chain joins TRBV15 and TRBJ1-2, with a tentative D call TRBD1 (5 bases). Between the trimmed V and J ends, which lost 0 bases and 6 bases, there was a span of 17 bases. The CDR3 is made up of 16 amino acids. Germline values: CDR1 LNHNV, CDR2 YYDKDF (reference sequence). The CDR3 loop reads CATSRDTAGRFNGYTF. Written as DNA, the CDR3 is TGTGCCACCAGCAGAGATACGGCAGGGAGGTTTAATGGCTACACCTTC.

This chain joins TRBV6-1 and TRBJ2-3, with D perhaps TRBD1 or TRBD2 (6 bases each). The V and J ends lost 6 bases and 9 bases respectively, with 16 bases between them. This CDR3 is built from 13 residues. The germline gives CDR1 MNHNS, CDR2 SASEGT. The CDR3 DNA sequence: TGTGCCAGCAGGGTAACGGGGGCCATGACGCAGTATTTT. Amino acids: CASRVTGAMTQYF.

This clonotype was observed a handful of times. The chain carries TRBV29-1 and TRBJ2-1, with 7 bases that match TRBD2. The tail of the sequence fits TRBJ2-7 better, so the J call may be wrong. The germline V gene encodes CDR1 SQVTM and CDR2 ANQGSEA. The CDR3 is made up of 14 amino acids. The CDR3 loop reads CSVVSQPGGNEQYF. CDR3 DNA sequence: TGCAGCGTTGTATCCCAGCCCGGGGGGAATGAGCAGTACTTC.

This clonotype showed up just a few times. The chain links TRBV5-1 to TRBJ2-7; 7 nucleotides agree with TRBD1. With 4 bases clipped from V and 3 bases from J, the junction kept 10 bases outside the gene matches. This CDR3 is 15 amino acids long. The germline V gene encodes CDR1 SGHRS and CDR2 YFSETQ. The CDR3 spells CASSGPGQTLYEQYF. DNA of the CDR3: TGCGCCAGCAGCGGCCCGGGACAGACCCTCTACGAGCAGTACTTC.

This clonotype showed up just a few times. The chain couples TRBV5-1 to TRBJ2-7; a weak D match, TRBD1 (6 bases). V shed 4 bases and J shed 3 bases, with 14 bases lying between them. The CDR3 is made up of 14 amino acids. From germline, CDR1 is SGHRS and CDR2 YFSETQ. In DNA, the CDR3 is TGCGCCAGCAGCGCAAGTACAGGGCTCTACGAGCAGTACTTC. This codes for CASSASTGLYEQYF. The full variable domain, rest sourced from reference TRBV5-1 and TRBJ2-7, is KAGVTQTPRYLIKTRGQQVTLSCSPISGHRSVSWYQQTPGQGLQFLFEYFSETQRNKGNFPGRFSGRQFSNSRSEMNVSTLELGDSALYLCASSASTGLYEQYFGPGTRLTVT.

About this clonotype: The germline gene is not matched at one end of the junction; a read error may be the cause. This chain links TRBV29-1 with TRBJ2-4, with 8 positions matching TRBD2. CDR1 SQVTM and CDR2 ANQGSEA come from the germline V gene. The CDR3 totals 15 residues. The DNA for the CDR3 is TGTAGCGCCCGGACCCTGACTAGCGACTCAAACATTCAGTACTTC. The encoded protein is CSARTLTSDSNIQYF.

The table lists this clonotype with a few counts. The chain couples TRBV6-2 or TRBV6-3 to TRBJ2-1; 10 nucleotides line up with TRBD2. This CDR3 comprises 18 residues. After removal of 5 bases from V and 7 bases from J, the junction contained 17 bases not matched to a gene. Germline V CDR1 and CDR2: MNHEY, SVGEGT. The CDR3 DNA reads as TGTGCCAGCAGTCGAACGACTTATAATAGCGGGGGGCAGAATGAGCAGTTCTTC. Its protein is CASSRTTYNSGGQNEQFF.

In DNA, the CDR3 is TGTGCCAGCAGCTCCGTTACAAACTATGGCTACACCTTC. As protein: CASSSVTNYGYTF. This rearrangement joins TRBV11-2 to TRBJ1-2; no clear D. CDR1 and CDR2 from the germline V gene are SGHAT and FQNNGV. The CDR3 length is 13 residues. Trimming removed 4 bases at V and 2 bases at J, with 8 bases between.

This clonotype has only a few counts. This chain uses TRBV28 with TRBJ2-7; D is perhaps TRBD2 (6 bases). The CDR3 is 15 residues long. Trimming took 8 bases from V and 0 from J, leaving 17 bases between them. CDR1 is MDHEN, CDR2 SYDVKM, per germline. The CDR3 reads CASGAWLAYSYEQYF. The CDR3 coding sequence is TGTGCCAGCGGCGCTTGGCTAGCGTACTCCTACGAGCAGTACTTC.

This clonotype occurred many times. V usage is TRBV5-1 and J usage is TRBJ2-3, with 7 positions matching TRBD2. With V trimmed by 8 bases and J by 6 bases, 9 bases remained unmatched. The CDR3 has 13 residues. The V gene's germline CDR1 is SGHRS and CDR2 YFSETQ. The CDR3 is CASGDYNRDTQYF. The CDR3 coding sequence is TGCGCCAGTGGGGACTACAACAGGGATACGCAGTATTTT.

The chain recombines TRBV14 with TRBJ2-7, with D uncertain. Germline CDR1 is SGHDN and CDR2 is FVKESK. This CDR3 has 12 amino acids. The V gene lost 1 base and the J gene lost 5 bases, with 6 bases spanning the gap. For the CDR3, the DNA is TGTGCCAGCAGCCAAGGAGGCGACGAGCAGTACTTC. Its protein is CASSQGGDEQYF.

This chain connects TRBV20-1 to TRBJ2-7; D remains unclear. Trimming took off 6 bases at V and 3 bases at J, with 15 bases between the two ends. This CDR3 is 13 amino acids long. CDR1 DFQATT and CDR2 SNEGSKA come from the germline V gene (reference sequence). In nucleotides, the CDR3 is TGCAGTGCCCCTCTAGAGAGGTACTACGAGCAGTACTTC. Residues: CSAPLERYYEQYF.

The chain combines TRBV3-1 with TRBJ2-3, with 8 bases that match TRBD2. Germline trimming cut 0 bases from V and 7 bases from J; bases unmatched to any gene: 6. The V gene's germline CDR1 is LGHDT and CDR2 YNNKEL (reference sequence). The CDR3 loop spans 15 amino acids. CDR3 nucleotide sequence: TGTGCCAGCAGCCAAGATCCGGGGGGGCAAAATACGCAGTATTTT. Protein sequence: CASSQDPGGQNTQYF.

This chain uses TRBV5-1 with TRBJ2-7, with D perhaps matching TRBD1 (6 bases). Germline V lookup: CDR1 SGHRS, CDR2 YFSETQ. The CDR3 contains 14 residues. Trimming took off 4 bases at V and 3 bases at J, with 14 bases between the two ends. The CDR3 nucleotides are TGCGCCAGCAGCCCGGAAGGGGGACACTACGAGCAGTACTTC. It yields the protein CASSPEGGHYEQYF.

This CDR3 reads CASAGGSSYNSPLHF. The CDR3, as DNA: TGTGCCAGCGCGGGAGGGAGCTCCTATAATTCACCCCTCCACTTT. The chain couples TRBV12-3 or TRBV12-4 to TRBJ1-6, with D hard to call. CDR3 length: 15 residues. Trimming removed 8 bases from V and 0 bases from J, with 11 bases in between.

This clonotype has a count of ten or more. The gene calls are TRBV9 and TRBJ2-1, with 8 bases fitting TRBD2. Germline trimming cut 4 bases from V and 2 bases from J; bases unmatched to any gene: 8. The CDR3 covers 16 residues. Germline V gives CDR1 SGDLS, CDR2 YYNGEE. DNA for the CDR3: TGTGCCAGCAGCCCGCCGGGGACTAGAACCTACAATGAGCAGTTCTTC. Amino acids: CASSPPGTRTYNEQFF.

This clonotype has more than one count but fewer than ten. CDR3 sequence (DNA): TGCGCCAGCATCCCCGGCGCTAGCGGGGCGCAAGAGACCCAGTACTTC. Translation: CASIPGASGAQETQYF. V usage is TRBV5-1 and J usage is TRBJ2-7; 9 bases are shared with TRBD2. The J call may be wrong; the DNA end is better matched by TRBJ2-5. The CDR3 spans 16 residues. Germline V gene lookup returns CDR1 SGHRS and CDR2 YFSETQ.

This clonotype was recorded many times. This chain uses TRBV29-1 with TRBJ1-2; no definite D call. This CDR3 region has 13 residues. Germline loops: CDR1 SQVTM, CDR2 ANQGSEA. V was clipped by 7 bases and J by 4 bases, with 16 bases between them. The CDR3 coding sequence is TGCAGCGCCGGGCGCGGGAAGGGCTATGGCTACACCTTC. This codes for CSAGRGKGYGYTF.

This chain joins TRBV3-1 and TRBJ1-5; D gene ambiguous. Germline values: CDR1 LGHDT, CDR2 YNNKEL (reference sequence). The CDR3 has 14 residues. Deletions cut 0 bases from V and 7 bases from J, with 10 bases between. The CDR3 protein is CASSQERFGQPQHF. The CDR3 DNA reads TGTGCCAGCAGCCAAGAGCGGTTCGGGCAGCCCCAGCATTTT.

The CDR3 DNA reads TGCGCCAGCAGCTTCTTAGGACAGGCACAAGAGACCCAGTACTTC. Amino acid sequence: CASSFLGQAQETQYF. The chain combines TRBV5-1 with TRBJ2-5; 7 bases line up with TRBD1. CDR3 length equals 15 residues. V lost 2 bases and J lost 2; bases outside the gene matches: 6. Germline V gene sequence: CDR1 SGHRS, CDR2 YFSETQ.

CDR3 bases: TGCAGTGCTAGAGCAAGGCAGCGGGCGAACACCGGGGAGCTGTTTTTT. Its protein product is CSARARQRANTGELFF. V is TRBV20-1 and J is TRBJ2-2; the D gene is possibly TRBD2 (6 bases). V was trimmed by 1 base and J by 0 bases, leaving 12 bases between them. Germline CDR1 and CDR2: DFQATT and SNEGSKA (reference sequence). This CDR3 has 16 residues.

This clonotype was found a few times. The chain employs TRBV27 and TRBJ1-1; a weak D match, TRBD1 (5 bases). Germline assignment: CDR1 MNHEY and CDR2 SMNVEV (reference sequence). The CDR3 sequence is 15 residues long. Trimming cost V 3 bases and J 5 bases, with 16 bases left between them. CDR3 region: CASSLGRGRLTEAFF. The CDR3 DNA follows: TGTGCCAGCAGTTTGGGACGGGGCAGATTGACTGAAGCTTTCTTT.

Only a few counts were recorded for this clonotype. V is TRBV27 and J is TRBJ1-1, with D uncertain. Germline V gives CDR1 MNHEY, CDR2 SMNVEV (reference sequence). The V and J ends lost 2 bases and 6 bases respectively, with 13 bases between them. The CDR3 runs to 14 residues. In nucleotides, the CDR3 is TGTGCCAGCAGTTTAGGTCCCTCGGGGTCTGAAGCTTTCTTT. Its protein is CASSLGPSGSEAFF.

This clonotype has a count of ten or more. The chain recombines TRBV27 with TRBJ2-7, with TRBD2 as a possible D gene (5 bases). Germline values: CDR1 MNHEY, CDR2 SMNVEV (reference sequence). The CDR3 consists of 13 residues. Trimming removed 1 base from V and 3 bases from J, with 7 bases in between. The CDR3 loop is CASSLYRGYEQYF. CDR3 sequence (DNA): TGTGCCAGCAGTTTATACCGGGGCTACGAGCAGTACTTC.